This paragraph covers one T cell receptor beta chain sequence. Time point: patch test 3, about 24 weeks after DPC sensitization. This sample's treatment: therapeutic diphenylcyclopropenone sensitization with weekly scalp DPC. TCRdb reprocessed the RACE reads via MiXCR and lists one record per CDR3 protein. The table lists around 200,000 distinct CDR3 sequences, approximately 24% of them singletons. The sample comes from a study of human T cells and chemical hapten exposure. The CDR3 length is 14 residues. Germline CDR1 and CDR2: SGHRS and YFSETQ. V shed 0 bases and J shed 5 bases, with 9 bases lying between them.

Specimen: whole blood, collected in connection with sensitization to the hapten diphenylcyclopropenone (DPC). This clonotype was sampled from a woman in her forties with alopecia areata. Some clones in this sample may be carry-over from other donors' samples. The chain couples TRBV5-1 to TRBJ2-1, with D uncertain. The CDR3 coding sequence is TGCGCCAGCAGCTTGGCCGTCCAGAACAATGAGCAGTTCTTC. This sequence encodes CASSLAVQNNEQFF.